The rows below give T cell receptor beta chains drawn from one sample of a study of sequential checkpoint blockade in melanoma. Data came from immunoSEQ multiplex PCR; TCRdb stores just in-frame clones and leaves some out. The table records 8,000 to 10,000 clones, about 23% of them present only once. Source: tumor tissue (inferred from file names), taken from a patient given nivolumab and ipilimumab in sequence. The receptors stem from a human donor with melanoma. The conserved cysteine and the conserved F or W are not part of the CDR3 here. Each record gives: J gene, V gene, CDR3 protein.

j_call: TRBJ1-4; v_call: TRBV11-3; cdr3_aa: ASSLVSTEINEKLF
j_call: TRBJ1-2; v_call: TRBV15; cdr3_aa: ATSRDSREIPSEST
j_call: TRBJ2-1; v_call: TRBV4-1; cdr3_aa: ASSQERPIDEQF
j_call: TRBJ1-2; v_call: TRBV6-8; cdr3_aa: ASSYGLNYGYT
j_call: TRBJ1-3; v_call: TRBV18; cdr3_aa: ASSKTLASGNTIY
j_call: TRBJ2-3; v_call: TRBV28; cdr3_aa: ASSDLGDTQY
j_call: TRBJ1-6; v_call: TRBV28; cdr3_aa: ASSPLDSNSPLH
j_call: TRBJ1-2; v_call: TRBV11-3; cdr3_aa: ASSLWAGPPNYGYT
j_call: TRBJ2-7; v_call: TRBV10-3; cdr3_aa: AISGLTGPLREQY
j_call: TRBJ1-6; v_call: TRBV6-8; cdr3_aa: ASSYRPAGSPLH
j_call: TRBJ1-6; v_call: TRBV6-8; cdr3_aa: ASRLQGAAYNSPLH
j_call: TRBJ1-2; v_call: TRBV6-8; cdr3_aa: ASRSNRAYGYT
j_call: TRBJ2-7; v_call: TRBV16; cdr3_aa: ASSHTIPSPGQGSGEQY
j_call: TRBJ1-2; v_call: TRBV11-3; cdr3_aa: ASSLSGSGTGRRGYT
j_call: TRBJ2-3; v_call: TRBV14; cdr3_aa: ASSYRGLGGDTQY
j_call: TRBJ2-5; v_call: TRBV6-8; cdr3_aa: ASSYSMMRGEETQY
j_call: TRBJ2-5; v_call: TRBV15; cdr3_aa: ATSRTGAGKKTQY
j_call: TRBJ1-3; v_call: TRBV13; cdr3_aa: ASSGTGLMSLPGNTIY
j_call: TRBJ1-1; v_call: TRBV9; cdr3_aa: ASSHDGGTEAF
j_call: TRBJ1-6; v_call: TRBV6-8; cdr3_aa: ASSDRVDSPLH
j_call: TRBJ2-7; v_call: TRBV6-8; cdr3_aa: ASRHRTGDSYEQY
j_call: TRBJ1-1; v_call: TRBV10-1; cdr3_aa: ASSRDSLMNTEAF
j_call: TRBJ2-3; v_call: TRBV19; cdr3_aa: ASSMGGAGSTDTQY
j_call: TRBJ2-1; v_call: TRBV28; cdr3_aa: ASSSGLPEQF
j_call: TRBJ1-4; v_call: TRBV29-1; cdr3_aa: SVERRRISNEKLF
j_call: TRBJ2-7; v_call: TRBV19; cdr3_aa: ASSQRTIHPLISYEQY
j_call: TRBJ2-5; v_call: TRBV6-8; cdr3_aa: ASSVIWGSVETQY
j_call: TRBJ2-3; v_call: TRBV19; cdr3_aa: ASSIDSTDTQY
j_call: TRBJ2-1; v_call: TRBV19; cdr3_aa: ASSQGAGYNEQF
j_call: TRBJ1-3; v_call: TRBV19; cdr3_aa: ASNPWHLSGNTIY
j_call: TRBJ1-1; v_call: TRBV11-3; cdr3_aa: ASSLADRGTEAF
j_call: TRBJ1-2; v_call: TRBV6-8; cdr3_aa: ASSVVGIGGYT
j_call: TRBJ2-1; v_call: TRBV11-3; cdr3_aa: ASSLVAGGSNEQF
j_call: TRBJ2-5; v_call: TRBV18; cdr3_aa: ASSPRRGGWVQETQY
j_call: TRBJ2-1; v_call: TRBV18; cdr3_aa: ASSRSGLYNEQF
j_call: TRBJ1-1; v_call: TRBV28; cdr3_aa: ASSLNSQGVTEAF
j_call: TRBJ1-1; v_call: TRBV6-8; cdr3_aa: ASNPNGAAEAF
j_call: TRBJ1-4; v_call: TRBV19; cdr3_aa: ASSGTGREKLF
j_call: TRBJ1-6; v_call: TRBV29-1; cdr3_aa: SAAVDGYNSPLH
j_call: TRBJ2-2; v_call: TRBV10-3; cdr3_aa: AILDNTGELF
j_call: TRBJ1-2; v_call: TRBV19; cdr3_aa: ASRRTGRYGYT
j_call: TRBJ2-1; v_call: TRBV23-1; cdr3_aa: ASIGCYSYNEQF
j_call: TRBJ2-3; v_call: TRBV6-8; cdr3_aa: ASSPYNTDTQY
j_call: TRBJ2-2; v_call: TRBV6-8; cdr3_aa: ASRRPTTGELF
j_call: TRBJ1-6; v_call: TRBV5-1; cdr3_aa: ASSLDGPGQGSPLH